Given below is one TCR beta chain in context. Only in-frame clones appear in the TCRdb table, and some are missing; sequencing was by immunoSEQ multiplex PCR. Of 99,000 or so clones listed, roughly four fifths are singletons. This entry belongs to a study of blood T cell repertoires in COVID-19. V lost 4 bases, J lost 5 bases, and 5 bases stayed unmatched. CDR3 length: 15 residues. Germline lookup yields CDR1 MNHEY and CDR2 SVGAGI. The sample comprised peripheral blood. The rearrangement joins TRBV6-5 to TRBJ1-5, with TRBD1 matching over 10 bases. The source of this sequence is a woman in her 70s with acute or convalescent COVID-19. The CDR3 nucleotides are TGTGCCAGCAGTTCTGCCGGGACAGGGGATCAGCCCCAGCATTTT. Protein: CASSSAGTGDQPQHF.